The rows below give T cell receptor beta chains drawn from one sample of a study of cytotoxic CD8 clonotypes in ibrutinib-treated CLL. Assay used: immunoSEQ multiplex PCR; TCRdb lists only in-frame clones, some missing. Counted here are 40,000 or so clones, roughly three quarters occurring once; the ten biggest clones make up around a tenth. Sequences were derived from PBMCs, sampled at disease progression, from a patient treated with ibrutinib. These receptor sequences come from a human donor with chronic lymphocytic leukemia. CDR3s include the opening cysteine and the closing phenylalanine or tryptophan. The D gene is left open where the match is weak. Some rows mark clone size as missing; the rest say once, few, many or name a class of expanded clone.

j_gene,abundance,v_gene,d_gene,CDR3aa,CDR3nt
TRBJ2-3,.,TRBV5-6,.,CASSLYSRVTPDTQYF,TGTGCCAGCAGCTTGTATTCCAGGGTGACCCCAGATACGCAGTATTTT
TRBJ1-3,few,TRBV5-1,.,CASRDTEWNTIYF,TGCGCCAGCCGGGACACGGAGTGGAACACCATATATTTT
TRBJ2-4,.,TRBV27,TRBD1,CASSLTGGSHEPSLNIQYF,TGTGCCAGCAGTCTAACAGGGGGGTCCCACGAACCCTCTTTAAACATTCAGTACTTC
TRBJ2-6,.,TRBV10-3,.,CAISDRNSGANVLTF,TGTGCCATCAGTGATAGGAACTCTGGGGCCAACGTCCTGACTTTC
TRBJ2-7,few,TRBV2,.,CASSERRSDHEQYF,TGTGCCAGCAGTGAGCGTAGATCCGATCACGAGCAGTACTTC
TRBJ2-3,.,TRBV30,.,CACPTRGGDTQYF,TGTGCCTGCCCGACTAGGGGTGGGGATACGCAGTATTTT
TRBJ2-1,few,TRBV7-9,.,CASSLRSEGNEQFF,TGTGCCAGCAGCTTACGTAGCGAAGGGAATGAGCAGTTCTTC
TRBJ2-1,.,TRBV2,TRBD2,CASSLAGGNYNEQFF,TGTGCCAGCAGTTTAGCGGGAGGAAACTACAATGAGCAGTTCTTC
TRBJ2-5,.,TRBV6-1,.,CASCPQTGLKETQYF,TGTGCCAGCTGTCCCCAGACAGGCCTGAAGGAGACCCAGTACTTC
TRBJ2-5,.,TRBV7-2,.,CASSLVGGPRETQYF,TGTGCCAGCAGCTTAGTTGGGGGGCCCAGGGAGACCCAGTACTTC
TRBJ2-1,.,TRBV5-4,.,CASSLTVSSYNEQFF,TGTGCCAGCAGCTTGACAGTGTCCTCCTACAATGAGCAGTTCTTC
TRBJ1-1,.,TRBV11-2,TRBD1,CASSLRDRALNTEAFF,TGTGCCAGCAGCTTAAGGGACAGGGCCCTGAACACTGAAGCTTTCTTT
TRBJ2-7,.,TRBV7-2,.,CASSGANSEQYF,TGTGCCAGCAGCGGGGCGAACAGCGAGCAGTACTTC
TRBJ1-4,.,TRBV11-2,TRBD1,CASRSGTGGEKLFF,TGTGCCAGCAGATCCGGGACAGGGGGTGAAAAACTGTTTTTT
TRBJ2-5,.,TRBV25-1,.,CASSEDRETQYF,TGTGCCAGCAGTGAAGACAGGGAGACCCAGTACTTC